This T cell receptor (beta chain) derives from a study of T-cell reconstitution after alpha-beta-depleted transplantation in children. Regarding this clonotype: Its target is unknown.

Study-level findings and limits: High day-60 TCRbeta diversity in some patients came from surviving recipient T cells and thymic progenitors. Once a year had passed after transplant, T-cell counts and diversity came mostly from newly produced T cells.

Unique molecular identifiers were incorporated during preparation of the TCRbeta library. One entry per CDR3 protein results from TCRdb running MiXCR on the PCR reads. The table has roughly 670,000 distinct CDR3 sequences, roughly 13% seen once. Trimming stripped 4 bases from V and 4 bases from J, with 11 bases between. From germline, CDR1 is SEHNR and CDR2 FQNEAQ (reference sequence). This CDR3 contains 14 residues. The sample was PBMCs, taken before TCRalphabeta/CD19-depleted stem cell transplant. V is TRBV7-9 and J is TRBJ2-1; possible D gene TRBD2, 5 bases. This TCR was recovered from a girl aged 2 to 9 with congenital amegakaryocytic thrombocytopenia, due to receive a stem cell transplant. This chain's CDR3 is CASSSQSGYNEQFF. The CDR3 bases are TGTGCCAGCAGCTCCCAAAGCGGTTACAATGAGCAGTTCTTC.